The next 20 T cell receptor beta chains were all read from a single sample in a study of OX40 agonist ivuxolimab in advanced cancers. Library preparation employed the immunoSEQ multiplex PCR assay. The source is immuneACCESS, and TCRdb retained only in-frame sequences with V and J called. Part of the clones is not carried over; for the studies checked, unresolved V genes explain less than half of this, and the remainder is unexplained. The sample includes about 69,000 clones, with approximately 90% observed a single time. 5.5% to 8% of the sample belongs to the ten largest clones. The sample was CD4+ or CD8+ T cells sorted from blood, taken in a trial of the OX40 agonist ivuxolimab. The source of these receptors is an adult with an advanced solid tumor such as melanoma, head and neck, liver or kidney cancer.

The chain combines TRBV4-1 with TRBJ2-3, with D hard to call. From germline, CDR1 is MGHRA and CDR2 YSYEKL. CDR3 length equals 14 residues. The ends were cut back, 0 bases at V and 4 bases at J, with 8 bases in the middle. In DNA, the CDR3 is TGCGCCAGCAGCCAAGACCTACAGCCAGATACGCAGTATTTT. Its translation: CASSQDLQPDTQYF.

The gene calls are TRBV28 and TRBJ2-7; 9 positions match TRBD2. CDR1 and CDR2 (germline): MDHEN, SYDVKM. The CDR3 is made up of 15 amino acids. The ends lost 3 bases at V and 3 bases at J; junction bases unmatched: 6. The CDR3 loop reads CASSFQASGVYEQYF. CDR3 in DNA: TGTGCCAGCAGTTTTCAGGCTAGCGGGGTCTACGAGCAGTACTTC.

The genes are TRBV30 and TRBJ1-2; 9 bases align to TRBD1. The germline gives CDR1 GTSNPN, CDR2 SVGIG (reference sequence). This CDR3 has 14 amino acids. Trimming cost V 4 bases and J 6 bases; bases outside gene matches: 9. The CDR3 DNA reads TGTGCCTGGACACCTGGACAGGGGTTTAATGGCTACACCTTC. This encodes CAWTPGQGFNGYTF. The whole variable domain, filled in from reference TRBV30 and TRBJ1-2, reads SQTIHQWPATLVQPVGSPLSLECTVEGTSNPNLYWYRQAAGRGLQLLFYSVGIGQISSEVPQNLSASRPQDRQFILSSKKLLLSDSGFYLCAWTPGQGFNGYTFGSGTRLTVV.

The chain recombines TRBV7-9 with TRBJ2-7, with TRBD1 identical over 11 bases. The V gene's germline CDR1 is SEHNR and CDR2 FQNEAQ (reference sequence). CDR3 length: 15 amino acids. Trimming took 3 bases from V and 4 from J; bases not matched to a gene: 5. In DNA form, the CDR3 reads TGTGCCAGCAGCTTCCCGGGACAGGGGGTATACGAGCAGTACTTC. Encoded protein: CASSFPGQGVYEQYF.

The genes are TRBV19 and TRBJ2-4, with D perhaps matching TRBD2 (5 bases). Trimming took off 10 bases at V and 8 bases at J, with 24 bases between the two ends. Germline V gives CDR1 LNHDA, CDR2 SQIVND (reference sequence). The CDR3 length is 15 residues. This CDR3 reads CATTLKERWGDIQYF. CDR3 nucleotide sequence: TGTGCCACCACGTTAAAAGAACGATGGGGAGACATTCAGTACTTC.

CDR3: CASSPPVGGRSTDTQYF. As DNA, the CDR3 is TGTGCCAGCAGTCCCCCGGTTGGGGGGAGAAGCACAGATACGCAGTATTTT. The rearrangement uses TRBV28 and TRBJ2-3; tentatively, D is TRBD2 (6 bases). The CDR3 has 17 residues. The V and J ends lost 5 bases and 0 bases respectively, with 18 bases between them. CDR1 and CDR2 (germline): MDHEN, SYDVKM.

V gene TRBV11-3 combines with J gene TRBJ2-3; perhaps TRBD2 as D (5 bases). There are 15 residues in the CDR3. With 5 bases removed from V and 1 base from J, the gap between germline ends came to 13 bases. Germline CDR1 and CDR2: SGHNT and YENEEA. The CDR3 region has the DNA TGTGCCAGCAGCCCACGGGATGGTGGCACAGATACGCAGTATTTT. It codes for CASSPRDGGTDTQYF. Complete variable domain (other parts from reference TRBV11-3 and TRBJ2-3): EAGVVQSPRYKIIEKKQPVAFWCNPISGHNTLYWYLQNLGQGPELLIRYENEEAVDDSQLPKDRFSAERLKGVDSTLKIQPAELGDSAVYLCASSPRDGGTDTQYFGPGTRLTVL.

V usage is TRBV30 and J usage is TRBJ2-5, with 9 bases matching TRBD2. There are 18 residues in the CDR3. Per the germline V gene, CDR1 is GTSNPN and CDR2 is SVGIG (reference sequence). V lost 0 bases and J lost 4; bases outside the gene matches: 15. CDR3 sequence reads: CAWSVGGSGGPGAETQYF. The CDR3 DNA sequence: TGTGCCTGGAGTGTAGGAGGTAGCGGGGGACCTGGGGCAGAGACCCAGTACTTC. Looking up the rest from reference TRBV30 and TRBJ2-5 gives the full variable domain: SQTIHQWPATLVQPVGSPLSLECTVEGTSNPNLYWYRQAAGRGLQLLFYSVGIGQISSEVPQNLSASRPQDRQFILSSKKLLLSDSGFYLCAWSVGGSGGPGAETQYFGPGTRLLVL.

The chain combines TRBV6-5 with TRBJ1-1; tentative D call: TRBD1 (5 bases). Looked up from germline, CDR1 is MNHEY and CDR2 is SVGAGI. V was cut by 2 bases and J by 2 bases, with 15 bases left in between. The CDR3 is 16 residues long. The CDR3 region is CASSYDTGDANTEAFF. The CDR3 coding sequence is TGTGCCAGCAGTTACGACACAGGAGACGCTAACACTGAAGCTTTCTTT.

This clone is a singleton in its sample. The chain uses TRBV4-1 and TRBJ2-7; 7 nucleotides match TRBD2. The CDR3 is made up of 14 amino acids. Germline V gene sequence: CDR1 MGHRA, CDR2 YSYEKL. The V gene end was trimmed by 1 base and the J gene end by 2 bases; junction bases not matched to a gene: 2. CDR3 protein: CASSQGRGAYEQYF. The CDR3 DNA follows: TGCGCCAGCAGCCAAGGCCGGGGGGCCTACGAGCAGTACTTC.

This sequence joins TRBV7-2 and TRBJ2-3; 10 bases fit TRBD1. Germline CDR1 is SGHTA and CDR2 is FQGNSA. The length of the CDR3 is 13 residues. The ends lost 5 bases at V and 5 bases at J; junction bases unmatched: 1. The CDR3 spells CASSRDRGDTQYF. The CDR3, as DNA: TGTGCCAGCAGCCGGGACAGGGGAGATACGCAGTATTTT. The full variable domain, completed using reference TRBV7-2 and TRBJ2-3, is GAGVSQSPSNKVTEKGKDVELRCDPISGHTALYWYRQSLGQGLEFLIYFQGNSAPDKSGLPSDRFSAERTGGSVSTLTIQRTQQEDSAVYLCASSRDRGDTQYFGPGTRLTVL.

The rearrangement joins TRBV5-6 to TRBJ1-2; 10 nucleotides match TRBD1. Germline V gene sequence: CDR1 SGHDT, CDR2 YYEEEE. The CDR3 spans 16 residues. With 3 bases clipped from V and 6 bases from J, the junction kept 11 bases outside the gene matches. Here the CDR3 DNA reads TGTGCCAGCAGCTCGCCGGGACAGGGGTATGGCGATGGCTACACCTTC. Protein sequence: CASSSPGQGYGDGYTF. The variable domain in full, with the rest retrieved from reference TRBV5-6 and TRBJ1-2, is DAGVTQSPTHLIKTRGQQVTLRCSPKSGHDTVSWYQQALGQGPQFIFQYYEEEERQRGNFPDRFSGHQFPNYSSELNVNALLLGDSALYLCASSSPGQGYGDGYTFGSGTRLTVV.

This clone was seen only once. This chain uses TRBV7-2 with TRBJ2-5; D gene ambiguous. CDR3 length equals 16 residues. In germline, CDR1 is SGHTA, CDR2 FQGNSA. The V end lost 2 bases, the J end lost 2 bases, and 15 bases lay between the germline ends. CDR3: CASSLLDTASQETQYF. The CDR3 nucleotides are TGTGCCAGCAGCTTACTTGACACAGCATCTCAAGAGACCCAGTACTTC.

This chain connects TRBV7-9 to TRBJ2-7; 13 bases match TRBD2. V shed 4 bases, J shed 3 bases, and the junction held 9 bases outside the gene matches. The CDR3 has 17 residues. Germline CDR1 reads SEHNR; CDR2 reads FQNEAQ (reference sequence). Here the CDR3 DNA reads TGTGCCAGCAGCTCCCGGACTAGCGGGAGTGCATACTACGAGCAGTACTTC. Its protein is CASSSRTSGSAYYEQYF.

The chain recombines TRBV5-6 with TRBJ2-7; D gene uncertain. Between the trimmed V and J ends, which lost 0 bases and 2 bases, there was a span of 15 bases. CDR3 length equals 16 residues. Per germline, CDR1 SGHDT and CDR2 YYEEEE. CDR3 residues: CASSLAGPLKTYEQYF. As DNA, the CDR3 is TGTGCCAGCAGCTTGGCCGGGCCATTAAAAACCTACGAGCAGTACTTC.

The genes are TRBV27 and TRBJ2-4, with 7 nucleotides matching TRBD2. CDR1 MNHEY and CDR2 SMNVEV come from the germline V gene (reference sequence). The CDR3 sequence is 12 residues long. The J segment lost 7 bases and the V segment lost 7 bases, leaving 4 bases of the junction unmatched. CDR3 sequence: CASTGLDNIQYF. CDR3 nucleotide sequence: TGTGCCAGCACAGGACTAGATAACATTCAGTACTTC.

V is TRBV7-6 and J is TRBJ2-7; 11 nucleotides agree with TRBD2. This CDR3 has 15 residues. CDR1 and CDR2 (germline): SGHVS, FNYEAQ. Trimming cost V 2 bases and J 7 bases; bases outside gene matches: 7. The CDR3 is CASSLLAGGNREQYF. In nucleotides, the CDR3 is TGTGCCAGCAGCTTATTAGCGGGAGGGAATCGGGAGCAGTACTTC.

This chain joins TRBV9 and TRBJ2-7; D not resolved. Germline assignment: CDR1 SGDLS and CDR2 YYNGEE. V was clipped by 3 bases and J by 0 bases, with 7 bases between them. The CDR3 has 13 residues. The CDR3 DNA reads TGTGCCAGCAGCGGATACAGCTCCTACGAGCAGTACTTC. Protein: CASSGYSSYEQYF.

The chain combines TRBV4-1 with TRBJ1-2; unclear D gene. Germline loops: CDR1 MGHRA, CDR2 YSYEKL. The CDR3 runs 15 residues. Trimming removed 4 bases from V and 3 bases from J, with 15 bases in between. The CDR3 region has the DNA TGCGCCAGCAGCCCCCGGCAGGTTGACGACTATGGCTACACCTTC. Encoded protein: CASSPRQVDDYGYTF.

The chain joins TRBV4-1 to TRBJ2-2; 8 positions match TRBD1. The ends lost 4 bases at V and 10 bases at J; junction bases unmatched: 14. Germline CDR1 MGHRA, CDR2 YSYEKL. This CDR3 is built from 16 residues. The CDR3 nucleotides are TGCGCCAGCAGCCTCCGACAGGGGATGGTAATCGCGGAGCTGTTTTTT. Its translation: CASSLRQGMVIAELFF.